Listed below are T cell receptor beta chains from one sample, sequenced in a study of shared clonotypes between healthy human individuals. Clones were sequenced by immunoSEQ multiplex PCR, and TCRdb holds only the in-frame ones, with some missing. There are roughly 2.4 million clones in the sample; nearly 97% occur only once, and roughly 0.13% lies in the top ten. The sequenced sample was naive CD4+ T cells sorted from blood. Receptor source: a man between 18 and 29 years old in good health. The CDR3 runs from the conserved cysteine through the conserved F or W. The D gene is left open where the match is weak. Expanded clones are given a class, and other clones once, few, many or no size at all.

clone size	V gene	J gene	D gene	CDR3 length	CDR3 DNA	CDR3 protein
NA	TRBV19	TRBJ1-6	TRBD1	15	TGTGCCAGTACCCTTTCACCGGACAGGGGTTCACCCCTCCACTTT	CASTLSPDRGSPLHF
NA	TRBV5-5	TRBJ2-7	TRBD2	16	TGTGCCAGCAGCACGGGGAGTAGCGGGCGGAACTACGAGCAGTACTTC	CASSTGSSGRNYEQYF
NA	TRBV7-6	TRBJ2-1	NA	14	TGTGCCAGCAGCTTAGCGGTTCTAGCGTATGAGCAGTTCTTC	CASSLAVLAYEQFF
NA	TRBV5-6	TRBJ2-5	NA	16	TGTGCCAGCAGCTTAAGGACAGCCCGCGTGAGGGAGACCCAGTACTTC	CASSLRTARVRETQYF
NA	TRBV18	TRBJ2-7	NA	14	TGTGCCAGCTCACCACAAGGCTCCCACACCGAGCAGTACTTC	CASSPQGSHTEQYF
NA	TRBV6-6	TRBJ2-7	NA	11	TGTGCCAGCAGTAGGGTATTCGAGCAGTACTTC	CASSRVFEQYF
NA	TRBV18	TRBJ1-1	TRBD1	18	TGTGCCAGCTCCCAAGGACAGGGGGTTTCTTCTTTTCGGGCTGAAGCTTTCTTT	CASSQGQGVSSFRAEAFF
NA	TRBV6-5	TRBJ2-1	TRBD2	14	TGTGTTACGAAGGGCGGGAGGGCCAGGAATGAGCAGTTCTTC	CVTKGGRARNEQFF
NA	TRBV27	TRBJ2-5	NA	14	TGTGCCAGCAGTTCCCCTTCGAGCCAAGAGACCCAGTACTTC	CASSSPSSQETQYF
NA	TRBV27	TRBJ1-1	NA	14	TGTGCCAGCAGTTTGAAGGGGTGGAACACTGAAGCTTTCTTT	CASSLKGWNTEAFF
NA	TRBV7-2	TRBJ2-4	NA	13	TGTGCCAGCAGGACCGGGATTTTGGACATTCAGTACTTC	CASRTGILDIQYF
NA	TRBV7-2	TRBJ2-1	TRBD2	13	TGTGCCAGCAGCAATAGACTAGCTGGTGAGCAGTTCTTC	CASSNRLAGEQFF
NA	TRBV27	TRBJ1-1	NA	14	TGTGCCAGCAGTTCTTTACAGGGACGCACTGAAGCTTTCTTT	CASSSLQGRTEAFF
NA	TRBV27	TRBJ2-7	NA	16	TGTGCCAGCAGTTTTTCAGTGGGTGGTGGGCTGGGCGAGCAGTACTTC	CASSFSVGGGLGEQYF
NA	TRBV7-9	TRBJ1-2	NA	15	TGTGCCAGCAGCTTAATTCCAGGAGCTAACTATGGCTACACCTTC	CASSLIPGANYGYTF
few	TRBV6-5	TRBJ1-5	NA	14	TGTGCCAGCAGTTACTGGGTCTTAAATCAGCCCCAGCATTTT	CASSYWVLNQPQHF
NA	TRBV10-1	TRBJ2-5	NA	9	TGCGCCAGCATGGAGACCCAGTACTTC	CASMETQYF
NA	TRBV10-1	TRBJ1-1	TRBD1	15	TGCGCCAGCAGTGATGGCAGGGGGACGAACACTGAAGCTTTCTTT	CASSDGRGTNTEAFF
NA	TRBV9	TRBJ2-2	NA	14	TGTGCCAGCAGCGTAGACTGGTCGGCCGGGGAGCTGTTTTTT	CASSVDWSAGELFF
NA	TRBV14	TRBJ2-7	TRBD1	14	TGTGCCAGCAGCCCGAGACAGGGGTCATACGAGCAGTACTTC	CASSPRQGSYEQYF
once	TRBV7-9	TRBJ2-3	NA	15	TGTGCCAGCAGCTTAGATGGCCGACTCACAGATACGCAGTATTTT	CASSLDGRLTDTQYF
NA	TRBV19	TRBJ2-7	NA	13	TGTGCCAGTAGTACTCAGCCCCCCTACGAGCAGTACTTC	CASSTQPPYEQYF
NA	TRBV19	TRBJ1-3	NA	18	TGTGCCAGTAGTATATCGGGGGGAGCACGACTCTCTGGAAACACCATATATTTT	CASSISGGARLSGNTIYF
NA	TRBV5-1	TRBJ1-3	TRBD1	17	TGCGCCAGCAGCTCAGACAACAGGGGGGATATTGGAAACACCATATATTTT	CASSSDNRGDIGNTIYF
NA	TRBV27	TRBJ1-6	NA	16	TGTGCCAGCAGTCTGGAGTCAGCCATGTATAATTCACCCCTCCACTTT	CASSLESAMYNSPLHF
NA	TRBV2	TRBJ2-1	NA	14	TGTGCCAGCAGTGGTGAGGCAGGGATCAATGAGCAGTTCTTC	CASSGEAGINEQFF
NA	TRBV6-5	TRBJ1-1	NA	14	TGTGCCAGCAGTTACCAGCCAGGGTCAATTGAAGCTTTCTTT	CASSYQPGSIEAFF
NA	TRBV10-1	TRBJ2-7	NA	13	TGCGCCAGCAGTGAGTCGCCGACTAGTAAGCAGTACTTC	CASSESPTSKQYF
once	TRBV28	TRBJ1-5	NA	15	TGTGCCAGCAGCTCGGGGTTCGGGAGCAATCAGCCCCAGCATTTT	CASSSGFGSNQPQHF
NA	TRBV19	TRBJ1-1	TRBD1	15	TGTGCCAGTAGTGCCGACAGGGTCGTATACACTGAAGCTTTCTTT	CASSADRVVYTEAFF
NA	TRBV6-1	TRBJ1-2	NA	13	TGTGCCAGCAGTGAAATCCTAATCTATGGCTACACCTTC	CASSEILIYGYTF
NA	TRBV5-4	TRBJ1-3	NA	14	TGTGCCAGCAGCGGGGCGGAGGGGGGAAACACCATATATTTT	CASSGAEGGNTIYF
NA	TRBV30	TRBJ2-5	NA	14	TGTGCCTGGAGTCGTTCGGGGAGAGGAGAGACCCAGTACTTC	CAWSRSGRGETQYF
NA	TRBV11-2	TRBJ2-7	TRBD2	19	TGTGCCAGCAGCTCGAGTTTTTCGGGACTAGCGGGAGGAGGGTACGAGCAGTACTTC	CASSSSFSGLAGGGYEQYF
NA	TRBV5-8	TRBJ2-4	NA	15	TGTGCCTCGGTTGTACAGGAGCTAGCCAAAAACATTCAGTACTTC	CASVVQELAKNIQYF
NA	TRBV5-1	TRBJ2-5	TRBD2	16	TGCGCCAGCAGCTTGGGAGCAGGACTAGCCCAAGAGACCCAGTACTTC	CASSLGAGLAQETQYF
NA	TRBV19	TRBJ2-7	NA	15	TGTGCCAGTAGTAGAATCTCCGGGACGGCCTACGAGCAGTACTTC	CASSRISGTAYEQYF
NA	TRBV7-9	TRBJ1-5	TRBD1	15	TGTGCCAGCAGCTTAGCCCAGGGGGGCAATCAGCCCCAGCATTTT	CASSLAQGGNQPQHF
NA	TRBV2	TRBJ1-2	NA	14	TGTGCCAGCAGCCTTCCGGACATTAACTATGGCTACACCTTC	CASSLPDINYGYTF
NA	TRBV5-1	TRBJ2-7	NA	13	TGCGCCAGCAGCTTGGAGGCGGGGTACGGGCAGTACTTC	CASSLEAGYGQYF
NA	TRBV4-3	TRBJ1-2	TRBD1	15	TGCGCCAGCAGCCAGGAAACAGGGGGCAACTATGGCTACACCTTC	CASSQETGGNYGYTF
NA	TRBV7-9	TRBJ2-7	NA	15	TGTGCCAGCAGCTTAGTGAGGGGGAACACCTACGAGCAGTACTTC	CASSLVRGNTYEQYF
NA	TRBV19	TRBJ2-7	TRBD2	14	TGTGCCAGTAGCCCGACTAGCGGGGGGTACGAGCAGTACTTC	CASSPTSGGYEQYF
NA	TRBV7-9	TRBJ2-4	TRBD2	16	TGTGCCAGCAGCCGCACCTCGGGACTAGTTGAAAACATTCAGTACTTC	CASSRTSGLVENIQYF
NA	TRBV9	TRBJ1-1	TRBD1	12	TGTGCCAGCAGCGGAGACAGGGCCGAAGCTTTCTTT	CASSGDRAEAFF
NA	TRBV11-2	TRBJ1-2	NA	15	TGTGCCAGCAGCTTATCCCAAGTTAGTCCGGGGGGCTACACCTTC	CASSLSQVSPGGYTF
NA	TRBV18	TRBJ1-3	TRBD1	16	TGTGCCAGCTCACCATCTGGACAGGGGGCAGGAAACACCATATATTTT	CASSPSGQGAGNTIYF
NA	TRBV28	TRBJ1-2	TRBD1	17	TGTGCCAGCAGTCAGACCGGGACAGGGGCCTTAAACTATGGCTACACCTTC	CASSQTGTGALNYGYTF
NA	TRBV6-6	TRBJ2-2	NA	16	TGTGCCAGCACCCCGCTAGGACAAATGAACACCGGGGAGCTGTTTTTT	CASTPLGQMNTGELFF
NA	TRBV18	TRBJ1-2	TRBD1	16	TGTGCCAGCTCACCGCAAGATCGGACAGGCTTGGGTGGCTACACCTTC	CASSPQDRTGLGGYTF